Listed here are 30 T cell receptor beta chains from one sample, sequenced in a study of T-cell reconstitution after alpha-beta-depleted transplantation in children. Unique molecular identifiers were incorporated into the prepared TCRbeta library. TCRdb itself ran the PCR reads through MiXCR, one entry per CDR3 protein. The table has some 550,000 distinct CDR3 sequences, 20% to 25% seen once. The starting material was PBMCs, mostly from graft donor cells, obtained 360 days after TCRalphabeta/CD19-depleted stem cell transplant. The receptor set was obtained from a boy younger than two who had a stem cell transplant for acute myeloid leukemia, so the T cells may come from the graft donor.

The CDR3 region has the DNA TGTGCCAGCAGCCCGCGGACAGGCGGGATGAACACTGAAGCTTTCTTT. Translated, it gives CASSPRTGGMNTEAFF. V and J are TRBV7-8 and TRBJ1-1, with 7 bases matching TRBD1. Germline trimming cut 5 bases from V and 0 bases from J; bases unmatched to any gene: 9. The CDR3 sequence is 16 residues long. Germline assignment: CDR1 SGHVS and CDR2 FQNEAQ.

This clonotype was seen at least ten times. The chain links TRBV29-1 to TRBJ2-7, with TRBD2 as a possible D gene (7 bases). V was cut by 6 bases and J by 5 bases, with 17 bases left in between. The CDR3 runs 13 residues. Germline V CDR1 and CDR2: SQVTM, ANQGSEA. The CDR3: CSVIVGGDNEQYF. DNA for the CDR3: TGCAGCGTGATCGTTGGGGGGGACAACGAGCAGTACTTC.

The chain combines TRBV28 with TRBJ2-5; D might be TRBD1 or TRBD2, each matching 5 bases. The V and J ends lost 2 bases and 5 bases respectively, with 15 bases between them. In germline, CDR1 is MDHEN, CDR2 SYDVKM. The CDR3 length is 15 residues. Here the CDR3 reads CASSLNPGPSETQYF. Here the CDR3 DNA reads TGTGCCAGCAGTTTAAACCCGGGACCGTCCGAGACCCAGTACTTC.

The table lists this clonotype with a few counts. The rearrangement links TRBV7-9 to TRBJ1-5, with D possibly matching TRBD1 (5 bases). CDR3 length: 14 amino acids. Germline CDR1 is SEHNR and CDR2 is FQNEAQ (reference sequence). V shed 2 bases and J shed 7 bases, with 12 bases lying between them. The CDR3 nucleotides read TGTGCCAGCAGCTTATCACTGGGGGACCAGCCCCAGCATTTT. Protein sequence: CASSLSLGDQPQHF.

This clonotype was picked up a small number of times. The chain is built from TRBV7-2 and TRBJ1-2; possible D gene TRBD1, 6 bases. This CDR3 spans 15 amino acids. Germline V gives CDR1 SGHTA, CDR2 FQGNSA. V was pared by 5 bases and J by 3 bases, with 16 bases between. CDR3 bases: TGTGCCAGCAGCCTCATCCCAGGGGCGGACTATGGCTACACCTTC. It codes for CASSLIPGADYGYTF.

This clonotype was detected a few times. This sequence joins TRBV6-2 or TRBV6-3 and TRBJ2-7; D not certain. CDR1 and CDR2 (germline): MNHEY, SVGEGT. The ends were cut back, 5 bases at V and 11 bases at J, with 19 bases in the middle. This CDR3 is 13 amino acids long. The CDR3 DNA follows: TGTGCCAGCAGTCGCGCGTATAAGGGCCAAAAGTACTTC. Encoded protein: CASSRAYKGQKYF.

The chain combines TRBV5-1 with TRBJ1-2; D is uncertain. V was cut by 1 base and J by 0 bases, with 4 bases left in between. Germline CDR1 and CDR2: SGHRS and YFSETQ. The CDR3 is 13 residues long. The CDR3 here is CASSLWSNYGYTF. CDR3 in DNA: TGCGCCAGCAGCTTGTGGTCTAACTATGGCTACACCTTC.

This clonotype appeared many times. This sequence joins TRBV6-5 and TRBJ2-3; D remains ambiguous. Germline lookup yields CDR1 MNHEY and CDR2 SVGAGI. The ends were cut back, 3 bases at V and 7 bases at J, with 14 bases in the middle. The CDR3 runs 14 residues. CDR3 bases: TGTGCCAGCAGTTATCTGGGCCCGGAAAATACGCAGTATTTT. This gives the protein CASSYLGPENTQYF.

This clonotype was found a few times. The gene calls are TRBV6-5 and TRBJ2-7, with D possibly matching TRBD1 (5 bases). Trimming removed 2 bases at V and 6 bases at J, with 14 bases between. CDR3 length equals 14 residues. From germline, CDR1 is MNHEY and CDR2 SVGAGI. CDR3: CASSYPPDRGEQYV. CDR3 nucleotide sequence: TGTGCCAGCAGTTACCCACCCGACAGAGGCGAGCAGTACGTC.

The rearrangement links TRBV20-1 to TRBJ2-1; 8 nucleotides align to TRBD2. The CDR3 is 12 amino acids. The trim removed 5 bases at V and 7 bases at J, leaving 4 bases unmatched. The germline V gene encodes CDR1 DFQATT and CDR2 SNEGSKA (reference sequence). The CDR3: CSAPGLVNEQFF. The CDR3 region has the DNA TGCAGTGCTCCGGGACTAGTTAATGAGCAGTTCTTC.

At least ten counts were recorded for this clonotype. This sequence joins TRBV6-5 and TRBJ2-3; perhaps D is TRBD1 or TRBD2 (5 bases each). V shed 10 bases and J shed 1 base, with 18 bases lying between them. This CDR3 is 15 amino acids long. In germline, CDR1 is MNHEY, CDR2 SVGAGI. CDR3 region: CATRFLRDRTDTQYF. The DNA of the CDR3 is TGTGCCACCAGGTTTCTCCGGGACCGCACAGATACGCAGTATTTT.

The gene calls are TRBV12-3 or TRBV12-4 and TRBJ2-4; possible D gene TRBD2, 7 bases. The CDR3 contains 14 residues. Trimming stripped 2 bases from V and 5 bases from J, with 10 bases between. The CDR3 DNA is TGTGCCAGCAGTTTAAGGGGGGGGCAAAACATTCAGTACTTC. Translation: CASSLRGGQNIQYF.

The CDR3 bases are TGTGCCAGCCGTAGTAGCGGCGGGCGGGAGACCCAGTACTTC. It yields the protein CASRSSGGRETQYF. The chain links TRBV12-3 or TRBV12-4 to TRBJ2-5; D perhaps matches TRBD2 (6 bases). Trimming pared 8 bases from V and 5 bases from J, leaving 18 bases between. The CDR3 extends over 14 amino acids.

The V and J genes are TRBV6-1 and TRBJ2-5; the D gene is possibly TRBD1 (5 bases). The V end was cut by 6 bases, the J end by 2 bases, with 16 bases between. Germline lookup yields CDR1 MNHNS and CDR2 SASEGT. The CDR3 length is 15 residues. DNA of the CDR3: TGTGCCAGCAGCTTAAGCTGGGGCAGTCAAGAGACCCAGTACTTC. Translation gives CASSLSWGSQETQYF.

The rearrangement links TRBV6-6 to TRBJ2-3; D unresolved. Trimming took off 6 bases at V and 6 bases at J, with 10 bases between the two ends. Germline CDR1 MNHNY, CDR2 SVGAGI (reference sequence). The CDR3 contains 12 residues. The CDR3 reads CASRATSDTQYF. In DNA, the CDR3 is TGTGCCAGCAGAGCAACCTCGGATACGCAGTATTTT.

The chain couples TRBV12-3 or TRBV12-4 to TRBJ2-1; tentatively, D is TRBD1 (5 bases). The V end was cut by 5 bases, the J end by 7 bases, with 9 bases between. This CDR3 region has 12 residues. For the CDR3, the DNA is TGTGCCAGCAGTGGGGCTGTAAATGAGCAGTTCTTC. Its translation is CASSGAVNEQFF.

This clonotype has more than one count but fewer than ten. The J gene is TRBJ2-1, the V gene TRBV10-3; 13 bases align to TRBD2. V shed 2 bases, J shed 9 bases, and the junction held 4 bases outside the gene matches. This CDR3 contains 15 residues. The germline V gene encodes CDR1 ENHRY and CDR2 SYGVKD. The CDR3 here is CAISEGTSGVSEQFF. The CDR3 DNA follows: TGTGCCATCAGTGAGGGGACTAGCGGGGTGAGTGAGCAGTTCTTC.

This clonotype was picked up a small number of times. This chain links TRBV5-1 with TRBJ1-1, with 9 bases fitting TRBD1. The CDR3 is 12 amino acids. Losses at the gene ends were 4 bases for V and 7 bases for J; bases not matched to a gene: 2. Germline-derived CDR1 and CDR2 are SGHRS and YFSETQ. In DNA form, the CDR3 reads TGCGCCAGCAGCACAGGGGGCGGTGAAGCTTTCTTT. Its translation is CASSTGGGEAFF.

In DNA form, the CDR3 reads TGTGCCAGCTCTCTGGACAGGGTCGACGAGCAGTACTTC. Its translation is CASSLDRVDEQYF. This sequence joins TRBV18 and TRBJ2-7; 8 bases match TRBD1. CDR1 is KGHSH and CDR2 is LQKENI in the germline V gene. V lost 6 bases, J lost 5 bases, and 6 bases stayed unmatched. This CDR3 is built from 13 residues. Full variable domain (remainder filled in from reference TRBV18 and TRBJ2-7): NAGVMQNPRHLVRRRGQEARLRCSPMKGHSHVYWYRQLPEEGLKFMVYLQKENIIDESGMPKERFSAEFPKEGPSILRIQQVVRGDSAAYFCASSLDRVDEQYFGPGTRLTVT.

This clonotype turned up a few times. V gene TRBV13 combines with J gene TRBJ2-5; D tentatively fits TRBD1 or TRBD2 (6 bases each). The CDR3 has 15 amino acids. Trimming pared 0 bases from V and 7 bases from J, leaving 15 bases between. Germline V CDR1 and CDR2: PRHDT, FYEKMQ (reference sequence). The CDR3 nucleotides are TGTGCCAGCAGCTTAGGGGCTACTAGCAGGGGGACCCAGTACTTC. Translation: CASSLGATSRGTQYF.

This clonotype appeared many times. The V call is TRBV19, the J call TRBJ1-1; 8 bases fit TRBD1. CDR1 LNHDA and CDR2 SQIVND come from the germline V gene (reference sequence). This CDR3 is 14 amino acids long. J gave up 8 bases and V 6 bases, and 11 bases lay outside the gene matches. The CDR3 DNA follows: TGTGCCAGTAGGCGGGACAGGCCAGGACCCGAAGCTTTCTTT. Translating it yields CASRRDRPGPEAFF.

This clonotype was found many times. This rearrangement joins TRBV28 to TRBJ1-2; TRBD1 agrees at 7 bases. This CDR3 has 14 amino acids. V lost 5 bases to trimming and J lost 1 base; unmatched junction nucleotides: 4. CDR1 MDHEN and CDR2 SYDVKM come from the germline V gene. CDR3 loop: CASSPDRINYGYTF. The DNA of the CDR3 is TGTGCCAGCAGTCCGGACAGGATTAACTATGGCTACACCTTC.

The chain links TRBV28 to TRBJ1-2; 9 bases fit TRBD1. CDR1 is MDHEN, CDR2 SYDVKM, per germline. The CDR3 is 14 amino acids. J was trimmed by 4 bases and V by 3 bases; bases with no gene match: 3. DNA of the CDR3: TGTGCCAGCAGTTTTCTGACAGGGGGCTATGGCTACACCTTC. This codes for CASSFLTGGYGYTF.

This clonotype has only a few counts. The chain uses TRBV5-1 and TRBJ1-1; D is perhaps TRBD1 (6 bases). CDR3 size: 14 residues. Germline V gene lookup returns CDR1 SGHRS and CDR2 YFSETQ. V was cut by 5 bases and J by 2 bases, with 13 bases left in between. The chain's CDR3 is CASRPTGPNTEAFF. In DNA, the CDR3 is TGCGCCAGCAGACCAACAGGGCCTAACACTGAAGCTTTCTTT.

This clonotype came up a few times. This chain joins TRBV27 and TRBJ2-1; 11 bases are a match to TRBD2. V gave up 6 bases and J gave up 7 bases; unmatched junction bases: 8. CDR3 length: 15 amino acids. CDR1 and CDR2 (germline): MNHEY, SMNVEV (reference sequence). CDR3 in DNA: TGTGCCAGCAGGGTAGCGGGGGGGTTTGGAAATGAGCAGTTCTTC. This codes for CASRVAGGFGNEQFF.

The chain employs TRBV9 and TRBJ2-7; D unclear. The CDR3 covers 14 residues. Germline V gene sequence: CDR1 SGDLS, CDR2 YYNGEE. The germline V and J ends were trimmed by 0 bases and 2 bases, with 9 bases remaining between them. CDR3 DNA sequence: TGTGCCAGCAGCGTAGGCAGCCAACCCTACGAGCAGTACTTC. Its protein is CASSVGSQPYEQYF.

The chain is built from TRBV5-6 and TRBJ2-1; the D gene is possibly TRBD1 (5 bases). Trimming removed 4 bases from V and 5 bases from J, with 13 bases in between. This CDR3 is 14 amino acids long. The germline CDR1 and CDR2 sequences are SGHDT and YYEEEE. For the CDR3, the DNA is TGTGCCAGCAGCCCAGGGATGCCAAACAATGAGCAGTTCTTC. It encodes CASSPGMPNNEQFF.

The genes are TRBV20-1 and TRBJ1-4; TRBD1 agrees at 10 bases. In germline, CDR1 is DFQATT, CDR2 SNEGSKA (reference sequence). The CDR3 is made up of 15 amino acids. V was clipped by 6 bases and J by 8 bases; unmatched bases: 12. CDR3 in DNA: TGCAGTGCCACGGGACAGGGGAGGACGAGGGAAAAACTGTTTTTT. Its translation is CSATGQGRTREKLFF.

This clonotype occurred a few times. This chain joins TRBV15 and TRBJ1-5; TRBD1 is a possible D gene (5 bases). V lost 1 base and J 0 bases, leaving 7 bases between the germline ends. The germline CDR1 and CDR2 sequences are LNHNV and YYDKDF (reference sequence). This CDR3 is 15 amino acids long. The CDR3 coding sequence is TGTGCCACCAGCAGAGGCAGGGTTAGCAATCAGCCCCAGCATTTT. It encodes CATSRGRVSNQPQHF.

This chain links TRBV10-3 with TRBJ2-2; no firm D call. V shed 5 bases and J shed 5 bases, with 12 bases lying between them. Germline V gene data show CDR1 as ENHRY and CDR2 as SYGVKD. This CDR3 contains 14 residues. CDR3 sequence reads: CAISPLERTGELFF. CDR3 sequence (DNA): TGTGCCATCAGTCCCCTGGAGAGGACCGGGGAGCTGTTTTTT.